This entry concerns a single TCR beta chain. The sample comes from a study of blood T cell repertoires in COVID-19. Overall study context: Nucleic acid was either cDNA or gDNA, and it came from T cells, B-cell-depleted T cells, or PBMCs.

Using immunoSEQ multiplex PCR, the repertoire was profiled, and TCRdb retains in-frame clones only, with some absent. This sample has roughly 360,000 clones; around 89% occur once, and the top ten carry 0.95% to 1%. This TCR derives from a woman under 40 with acute COVID-19. Sequencing was carried out using PBMCs or T cells enriched from blood (not recorded which).

The CDR3 region is CASSPASGDTYEQYF. The DNA of the CDR3 is TGTGCCAGCAGCCCGGCCAGCGGCGATACCTACGAGCAGTACTTC. The chain joins TRBV7-8 to TRBJ2-7; the D gene is possibly TRBD2 (5 bases). CDR1 and CDR2 (germline): SGHVS, FQNEAQ. This CDR3 comprises 15 residues. Trimming left V 5 bases short and J 2 bases short, with 16 bases between.